These T cell receptor beta chains were read from a single sample in a study of T cell responses to AZD1222 COVID-19 vaccine. Some clones are missing from TCRdb's copy, which holds only in-frame ones; the method was immunoSEQ multiplex PCR. The sample comprises about 140,000 clones, 85% to 95% of which are singletons, and 1.2% to 1.5% rests with the top ten. Sequenced here: peripheral blood, sampled on day 0 of AZD1222 vaccination. The receptor source for this set is an adult in good health. The CDR3 runs from the conserved cysteine through the conserved F or W. Each record gives: clone size, V gene, CDR3 protein. Expanded clones get a size class; other rows say once, few or many, or leave the size out.

. | TRBV7-9 | CASSSQGSYGYTF
. | TRBV5-1 | CASSLADPLNTEAFF
few | TRBV20-1 | CSAYTGGGYTF
. | TRBV2 | CASREAGYTF
few | TRBV11-2 | CASSPVRRRGQGVLYGYTF
once | TRBV19 | CASSISSGSGGYNEQFF
few | TRBV7-2 | CASSLAGTSGGQETQYF
. | TRBV24-1 | CATSDRTGGQPQHF
. | TRBV5-1 | CASSLERTGELFF
. | TRBV12-1 | CASSFIRGPRTEAFF
. | TRBV7-2 | CASSLGTPNNSPLHF
. | TRBV12-5 | CASGPGGTEAFF
few | TRBV12-3/TRBV12-4 | CASSRLMNTEAFF